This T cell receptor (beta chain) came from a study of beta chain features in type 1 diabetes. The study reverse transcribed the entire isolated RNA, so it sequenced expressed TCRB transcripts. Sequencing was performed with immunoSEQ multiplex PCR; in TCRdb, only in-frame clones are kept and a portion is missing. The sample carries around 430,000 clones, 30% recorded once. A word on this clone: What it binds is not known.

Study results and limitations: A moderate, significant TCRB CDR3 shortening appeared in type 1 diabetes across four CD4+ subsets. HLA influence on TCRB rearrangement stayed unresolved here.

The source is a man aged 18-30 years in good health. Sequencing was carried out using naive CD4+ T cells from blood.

The CDR3 reads CASSPGQGVTPTYEQYF. The CDR3 DNA reads as TGTGCCAGCAGCCCGGGACAGGGGGTGACACCCACCTACGAGCAGTACTTC. The chain couples TRBV27 to TRBJ2-7; TRBD1 matches 11 bases. CDR1 is MNHEY, CDR2 SMNVEV, per germline (reference sequence). Losses at the gene ends were 6 bases for V and 2 bases for J; bases not matched to a gene: 12. This CDR3 is 17 amino acids long.